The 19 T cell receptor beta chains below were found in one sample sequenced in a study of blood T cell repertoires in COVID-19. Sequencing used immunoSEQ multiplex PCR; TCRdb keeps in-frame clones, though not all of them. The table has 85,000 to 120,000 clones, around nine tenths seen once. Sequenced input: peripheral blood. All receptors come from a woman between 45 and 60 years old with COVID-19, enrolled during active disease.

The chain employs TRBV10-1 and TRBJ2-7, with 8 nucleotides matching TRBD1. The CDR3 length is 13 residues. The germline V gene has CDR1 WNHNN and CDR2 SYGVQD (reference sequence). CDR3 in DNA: TGCGCTTCAGGACCGGGACAGGCGAACGAGCAGTACGTC. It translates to CASGPGQANEQYV.

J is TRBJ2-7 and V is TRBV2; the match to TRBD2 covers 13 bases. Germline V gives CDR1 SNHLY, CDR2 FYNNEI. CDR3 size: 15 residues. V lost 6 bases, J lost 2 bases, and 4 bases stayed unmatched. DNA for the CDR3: TGTGCCAGCAGCCAAACTAGCGGGGGGGCCTACGAGCAGTACTTC. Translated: CASSQTSGGAYEQYF.

This CDR3 reads CASSLTGSSYEQYF. DNA for the CDR3: TGTGCCAGCAGCCTGACAGGGAGCTCCTACGAGCAGTACTTC. This sequence joins TRBV7-3 and TRBJ2-7, with TRBD1 matching 7 bases. After removal of 5 bases from V and 0 bases from J, the junction contained 4 bases not matched to a gene. Looked up from germline, CDR1 is SGHTA and CDR2 is FQGTGA. The CDR3 is 14 amino acids.

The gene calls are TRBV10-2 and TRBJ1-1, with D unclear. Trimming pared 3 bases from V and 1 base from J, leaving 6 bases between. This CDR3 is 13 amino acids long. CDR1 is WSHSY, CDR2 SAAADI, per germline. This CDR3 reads CASSDDWNTEAFF. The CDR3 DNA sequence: TGCGCCAGCAGTGATGACTGGAACACTGAAGCTTTCTTT.

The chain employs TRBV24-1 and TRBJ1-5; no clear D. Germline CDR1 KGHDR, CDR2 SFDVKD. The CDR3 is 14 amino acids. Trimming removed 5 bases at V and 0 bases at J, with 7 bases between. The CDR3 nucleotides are TGTGCCACCAGTGGACTGAATAGCAATCAGCCCCAGCATTTT. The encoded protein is CATSGLNSNQPQHF.

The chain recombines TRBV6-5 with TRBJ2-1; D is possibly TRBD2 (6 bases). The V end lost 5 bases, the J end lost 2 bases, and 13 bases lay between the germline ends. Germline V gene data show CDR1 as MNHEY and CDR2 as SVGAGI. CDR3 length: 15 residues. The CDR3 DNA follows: TGTGCCAGCAGTCTACGGGGGACGGCCTACAATGAGCAGTTCTTC. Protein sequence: CASSLRGTAYNEQFF.

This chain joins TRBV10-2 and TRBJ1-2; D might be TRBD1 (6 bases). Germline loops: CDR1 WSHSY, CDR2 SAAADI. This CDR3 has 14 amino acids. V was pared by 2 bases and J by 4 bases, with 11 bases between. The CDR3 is CASSEIDRPYGYTF. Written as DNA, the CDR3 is TGCGCCAGCAGTGAGATCGACAGGCCCTATGGCTACACCTTC.

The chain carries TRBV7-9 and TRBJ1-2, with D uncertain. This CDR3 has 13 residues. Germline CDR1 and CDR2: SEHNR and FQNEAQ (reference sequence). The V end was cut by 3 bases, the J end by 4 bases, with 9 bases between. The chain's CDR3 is CASSLARGYGYTF. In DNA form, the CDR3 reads TGTGCCAGCAGCTTGGCCAGAGGCTATGGCTACACCTTC.

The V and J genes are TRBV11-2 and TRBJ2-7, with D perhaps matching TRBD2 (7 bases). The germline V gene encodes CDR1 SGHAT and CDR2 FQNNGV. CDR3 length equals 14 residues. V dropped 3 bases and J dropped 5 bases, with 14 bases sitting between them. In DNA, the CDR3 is TGTGCCAGCAGCTTGGGCGCGGGGGCCAACGAGCAGTACTTC. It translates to CASSLGAGANEQYF.

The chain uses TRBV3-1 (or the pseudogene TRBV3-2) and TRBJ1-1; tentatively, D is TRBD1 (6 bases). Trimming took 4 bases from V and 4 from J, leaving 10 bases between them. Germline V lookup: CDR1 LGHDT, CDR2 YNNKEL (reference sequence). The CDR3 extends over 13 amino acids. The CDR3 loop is CASSLFRGTEAFF. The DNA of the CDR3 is TGTGCCAGCAGCCTCTTCAGGGGCACTGAAGCTTTCTTT.

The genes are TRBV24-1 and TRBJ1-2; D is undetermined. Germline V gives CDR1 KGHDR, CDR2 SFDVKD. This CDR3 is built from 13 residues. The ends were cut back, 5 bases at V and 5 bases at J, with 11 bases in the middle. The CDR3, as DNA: TGTGCCACCAGTGCTGGCACCCGTTATGGCTACACCTTC. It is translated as CATSAGTRYGYTF.

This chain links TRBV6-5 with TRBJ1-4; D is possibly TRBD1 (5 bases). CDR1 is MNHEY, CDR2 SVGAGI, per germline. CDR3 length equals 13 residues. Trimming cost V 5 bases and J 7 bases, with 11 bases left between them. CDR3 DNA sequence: TGTGCCAGCAGTCCGGGGGGGAGTGAAAAACTGTTTTTT. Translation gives CASSPGGSEKLFF.

CDR3 sequence reads: CASSYTDGVEAFF. The CDR3 bases are TGTGCCAGCAGCTATACCGACGGGGTTGAAGCTTTCTTT. The J gene is TRBJ1-1, the V gene TRBV6-2 or TRBV6-3; D uncertain. Trimming removed 6 bases from V and 7 bases from J, with 15 bases in between. The germline V gene encodes CDR1 MNHEY and CDR2 SVGEGT. CDR3 length equals 13 residues.

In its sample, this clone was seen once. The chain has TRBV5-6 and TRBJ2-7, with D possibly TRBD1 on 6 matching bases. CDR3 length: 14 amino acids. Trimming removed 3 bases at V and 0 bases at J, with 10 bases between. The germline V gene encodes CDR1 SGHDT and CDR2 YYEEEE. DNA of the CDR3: TGTGCCAGCAGCTCGAGGGGGAGCTCCTACGAGCAGTACTTC. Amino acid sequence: CASSSRGSSYEQYF.

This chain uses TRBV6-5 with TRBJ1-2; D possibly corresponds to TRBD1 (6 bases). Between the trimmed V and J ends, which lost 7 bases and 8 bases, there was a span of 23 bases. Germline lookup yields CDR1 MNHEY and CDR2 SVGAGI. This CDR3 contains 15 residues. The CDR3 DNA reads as TGTGCCAGCACCCCCAGGCGGGGGGGCGCGCACGGCTACACCTTC. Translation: CASTPRRGGAHGYTF.

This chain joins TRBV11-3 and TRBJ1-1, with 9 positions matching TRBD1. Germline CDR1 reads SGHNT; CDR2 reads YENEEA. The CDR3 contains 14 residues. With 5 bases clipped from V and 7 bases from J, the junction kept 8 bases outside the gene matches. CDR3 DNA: TGTGCCAGCAGCCAAGGGACAGGGAGGGATGAAGCTTTCTTT. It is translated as CASSQGTGRDEAFF.

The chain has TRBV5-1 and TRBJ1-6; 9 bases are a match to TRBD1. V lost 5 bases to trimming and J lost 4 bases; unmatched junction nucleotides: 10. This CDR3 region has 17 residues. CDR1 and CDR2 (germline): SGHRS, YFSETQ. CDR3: CASSSDRGVTYNSPLHF. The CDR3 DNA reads TGCGCCAGCAGTTCGGACAGGGGTGTGACGTATAATTCACCCCTCCACTTT.

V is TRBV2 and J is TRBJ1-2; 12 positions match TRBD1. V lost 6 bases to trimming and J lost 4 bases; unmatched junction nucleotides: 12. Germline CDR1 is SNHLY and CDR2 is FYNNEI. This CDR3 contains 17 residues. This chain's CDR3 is CASSETGTGGASYGYTF. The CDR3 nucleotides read TGTGCCAGCAGCGAAACCGGGACAGGGGGCGCATCCTATGGCTACACCTTC.

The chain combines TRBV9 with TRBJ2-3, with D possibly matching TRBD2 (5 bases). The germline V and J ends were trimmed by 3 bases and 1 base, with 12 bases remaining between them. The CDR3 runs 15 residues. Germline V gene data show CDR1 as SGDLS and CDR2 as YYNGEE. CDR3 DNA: TGTGCCAGCAGCGCAGACCGGGGTCGCACAGATACGCAGTATTTT. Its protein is CASSADRGRTDTQYF.